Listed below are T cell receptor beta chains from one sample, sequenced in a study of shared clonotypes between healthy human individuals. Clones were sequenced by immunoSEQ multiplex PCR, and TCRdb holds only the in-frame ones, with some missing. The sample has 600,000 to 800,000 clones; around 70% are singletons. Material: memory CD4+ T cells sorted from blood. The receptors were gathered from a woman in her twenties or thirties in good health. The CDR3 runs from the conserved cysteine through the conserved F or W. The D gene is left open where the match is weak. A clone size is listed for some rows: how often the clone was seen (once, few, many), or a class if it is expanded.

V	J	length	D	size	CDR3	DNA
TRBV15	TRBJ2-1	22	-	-	CATSRGRMAGGAGGSSYNEQFF	TGTGCCACCAGCAGAGGTCGCATGGCAGGGGGCGCGGGCGGGAGCTCCTACAATGAGCAGTTCTTC
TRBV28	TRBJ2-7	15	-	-	CASSLISGTSYEQYF	TGTGCCAGCAGTCTTATCTCGGGTACCTCCTACGAGCAGTACTTC
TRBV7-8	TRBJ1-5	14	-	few	CASSFMDSDQPQHF	TGTGCCAGCAGCTTCATGGACAGTGATCAGCCCCAGCATTTT
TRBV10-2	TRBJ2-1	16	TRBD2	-	CASSESGTSGLNEQFF	TGCGCCAGCAGTGAGTCCGGGACTAGCGGGCTTAATGAGCAGTTCTTC
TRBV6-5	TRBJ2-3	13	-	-	CASSPPVTDTQYF	TGTGCCAGCAGCCCTCCGGTCACAGATACGCAGTATTTT
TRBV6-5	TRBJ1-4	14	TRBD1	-	CASSARDSREKLFF	TGTGCCAGCAGTGCCCGGGACAGCCGAGAAAAACTGTTTTTT
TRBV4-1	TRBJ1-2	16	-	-	CASSQEIALANYGYTF	TGCGCCAGCAGCCAAGAAATAGCTTTGGCTAACTATGGCTACACCTTC
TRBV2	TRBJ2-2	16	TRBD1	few	CASSESGTDNTGELFF	TGTGCCAGCAGTGAAAGTGGGACAGATAACACCGGGGAGCTGTTTTTT
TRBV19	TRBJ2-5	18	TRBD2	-	CASSITKLAGAGGETQYF	TGTGCCAGTAGTATAACGAAACTAGCGGGAGCAGGCGGTGAGACCCAGTACTTC
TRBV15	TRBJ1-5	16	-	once	CATTGGPDVSNQPQHF	TGTGCCACGACGGGGGGGCCCGACGTTAGCAATCAGCCCCAGCATTTT
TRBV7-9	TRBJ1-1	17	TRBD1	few	CASSSVGTGRLNTEAFF	TGTGCCAGCAGCTCCGTAGGGACAGGGAGGCTGAACACTGAAGCTTTCTTT
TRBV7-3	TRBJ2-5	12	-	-	CASSLFTETQYF	TGTGCCAGCAGCTTATTTACAGAGACCCAGTACTTC
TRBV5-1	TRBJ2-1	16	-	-	CASSPNVGGFYNEQFF	TGCGCCAGCAGCCCCAATGTGGGGGGCTTTTACAATGAGCAGTTCTTC
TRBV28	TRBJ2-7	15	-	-	CASSVGSTVSYEQYF	TGTGCCAGCAGCGTAGGCAGCACAGTCTCCTACGAGCAGTACTTC
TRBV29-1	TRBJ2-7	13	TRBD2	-	CAGGREPGYEQYF	TGCGCCGGAGGGCGGGAGCCCGGCTACGAGCAGTACTTC
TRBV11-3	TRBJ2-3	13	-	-	CASSLDGTDTQYF	TGTGCCAGCAGCTTAGACGGGACAGATACGCAGTATTTT
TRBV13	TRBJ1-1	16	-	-	CASSRRGEGVNTEAFF	TGTGCCAGCAGCCGCCGGGGGGAAGGGGTGAACACTGAAGCTTTCTTT
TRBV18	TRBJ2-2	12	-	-	CASSPDTGELFF	TGTGCCAGCTCCCCCGACACCGGGGAGCTGTTTTTT
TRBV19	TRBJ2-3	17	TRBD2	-	CASSPTLSGRAPDTQYF	TGTGCCAGTAGTCCCACCCTCAGCGGGAGGGCCCCAGATACGCAGTATTTT
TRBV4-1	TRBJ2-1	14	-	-	CASSQPGGLNEQFF	TGCGCCAGCAGCCAACCCGGGGGCCTGAATGAGCAGTTCTTC
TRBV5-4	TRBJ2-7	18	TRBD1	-	CASRSGTGGVGGVWEQYF	TGTGCCAGCAGATCGGGGACAGGGGGTGTTGGGGGAGTCTGGGAGCAGTACTTC
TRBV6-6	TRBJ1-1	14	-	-	CASRINRENTEAFF	TGTGCCAGCAGGATAAACAGGGAGAACACTGAAGCTTTCTTT
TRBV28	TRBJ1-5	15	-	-	CASKGATGRIQPQHF	TGTGCCAGCAAAGGAGCGACAGGTCGTATTCAGCCCCAGCATTTT
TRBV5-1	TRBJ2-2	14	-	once	CASSYEGNTGELFF	TGCGCCAGCAGCTATGAGGGGAACACCGGGGAGCTGTTTTTT
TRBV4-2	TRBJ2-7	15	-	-	CASSQDVGFPEKQYF	TGTGCCAGCAGCCAAGATGTGGGTTTCCCGGAGAAGCAGTACTTC
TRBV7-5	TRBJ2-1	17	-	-	CVRSLGTAASTYNEQFF	TGTGTCAGAAGCTTAGGCACTGCGGCCTCAACCTACAATGAGCAGTTCTTC
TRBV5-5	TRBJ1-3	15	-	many	CASSFSETVGNTIYF	TGTGCCAGCAGCTTCTCCGAGACCGTGGGAAACACCATATATTTT
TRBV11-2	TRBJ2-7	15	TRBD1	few	CASSLVDRGIYEQYF	TGTGCCAGCAGCTTAGTGGACAGGGGTATCTACGAGCAGTACTTC
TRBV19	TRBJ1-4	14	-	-	CASSIRTGHEKLFF	TGTGCCAGTAGTATAAGAACAGGGCACGAAAAACTGTTTTTT
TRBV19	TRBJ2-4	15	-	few	CASSIAAQGRNIQYF	TGTGCCAGTAGTATAGCAGCGCAGGGCAGAAACATTCAGTACTTC
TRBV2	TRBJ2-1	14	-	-	CASSGPRWGNEQFF	TGTGCCAGCAGCGGGCCCCGGTGGGGTAATGAGCAGTTCTTC
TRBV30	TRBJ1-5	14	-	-	CAWSVGQGHGAQHF	TGTGCCTGGAGTGTAGGGCAGGGGCATGGGGCCCAGCATTTT
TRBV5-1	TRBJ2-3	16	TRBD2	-	CASSRGTSGGTDTQYF	TGCGCCAGCAGCCGGGGGACTAGCGGAGGCACAGATACGCAGTATTTT
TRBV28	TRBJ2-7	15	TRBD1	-	CAATRGWDRVNEQYF	TGTGCCGCCACGCGGGGATGGGACAGGGTCAACGAGCAGTACTTC
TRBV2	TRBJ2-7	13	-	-	CASSENHGYEQYF	TGTGCCAGCAGTGAAAATCATGGCTACGAGCAGTACTTC
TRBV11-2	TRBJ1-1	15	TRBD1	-	CASSSDRGPTVEAFF	TGTGCCAGCAGCTCCGACAGGGGGCCTACCGTTGAAGCTTTCTTT
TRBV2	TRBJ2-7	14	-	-	CASIRGLRSYEQYF	TGTGCCAGCATTCGGGGGCTTCGCTCCTACGAGCAGTACTTC
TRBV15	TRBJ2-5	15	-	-	CATSRYQALGETQYF	TGTGCCACCAGCAGATATCAGGCATTGGGAGAGACCCAGTACTTC
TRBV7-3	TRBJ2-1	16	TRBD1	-	CASSFVGTGFTSEQFF	TGTGCCAGCAGCTTCGTAGGGACAGGTTTCACCAGTGAGCAGTTCTTC
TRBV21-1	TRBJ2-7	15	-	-	CASSRESSLGGEQYF	TGTGCCAGCAGCAGGGAATCTAGCTTAGGAGGCGAGCAGTACTTC